The 30 T cell receptor beta chains below all came from one sample that was sequenced in a study of blood T cell repertoires in COVID-19 (dated by TCRdb to about 2020). Receptors were amplified or captured by the immunoSEQ multiplex PCR assay. What TCRdb holds here is the immuneACCESS table cut down to in-frame rearrangements. Part of the clones is not present; checked against another copy, under half of the missing clones reflect an unresolved V gene, and the others are unexplained. The sample includes approximately 76,000 clones, with 70% to 90% observed a single time. In total, the top ten clones hold approximately 17% of the sample. Material for sequencing was peripheral blood. These receptors were taken from a man aged 80 or over in a cohort sampled during active COVID-19.

This chain connects TRBV2 to TRBJ1-1; D is unclear. Trimming took 5 bases from V and 2 from J, leaving 18 bases between them. The V gene's germline CDR1 is SNHLY and CDR2 FYNNEI. The length of the CDR3 is 16 residues. In DNA, the CDR3 is TGTGCCAGCAGTTCCACGAGGCTCGGGGAAAACACTGAAGCTTTCTTT. Translated, it gives CASSSTRLGENTEAFF.

V usage is TRBV11-3 and J usage is TRBJ2-1; a possible D gene is TRBD2 (6 bases). Trimming removed 5 bases at V and 0 bases at J, with 11 bases between. The CDR3 sequence is 15 residues long. Germline loops: CDR1 SGHNT, CDR2 YENEEA. CDR3 nucleotides: TGTGCCAGCAGCCCAGACGGGAGCTCCTACAATGAGCAGTTCTTC. It encodes CASSPDGSSYNEQFF.

The chain uses TRBV6-5 and TRBJ1-1; a possible D gene is TRBD1 (6 bases). Germline lookup yields CDR1 MNHEY and CDR2 SVGAGI. Deletions cut 4 bases from V and 0 bases from J, with 12 bases between. CDR3 length: 15 residues. CDR3 residues: CASSFNRELNTEAFF. The CDR3 DNA follows: TGTGCCAGCAGTTTCAACAGGGAATTGAACACTGAAGCTTTCTTT.

This chain uses TRBV3-1 (or the pseudogene TRBV3-2) with TRBJ2-7, with 8 bases that match TRBD1. V trimming: 0 bases; J trimming: 5 bases; junction bases outside the gene matches: 9. Germline V gene data show CDR1 as LGHDT and CDR2 as YNNKEL (reference sequence). CDR3 size: 16 residues. The CDR3 reads CASSQDPGQGAHEQYF. The CDR3 DNA reads as TGTGCCAGCAGCCAAGATCCCGGGCAGGGGGCACACGAGCAGTACTTC.

This clone showed up just a few times. The chain is built from TRBV3-1 (or the pseudogene TRBV3-2) and TRBJ1-1; D may be TRBD1 (5 bases). The CDR3 consists of 15 residues. Trimming removed 1 base from V and 10 bases from J, with 19 bases in between. Germline CDR1 reads LGHDT; CDR2 reads YNNKEL (reference sequence). CDR3 nucleotides: TGTGCCAGCAGCCAAGCCCGAGGGGCGGGGATGCGAGCTTTCTTT. Amino acids: CASSQARGAGMRAFF.

The J gene is TRBJ2-7, the V gene TRBV28, with D tentatively TRBD1 (5 bases). Trimming removed 2 bases at V and 7 bases at J, with 12 bases between. The CDR3 length is 13 residues. From germline, CDR1 is MDHEN and CDR2 SYDVKM. The CDR3 loop reads CASSLRGFWEQYV. In nucleotides, the CDR3 is TGTGCCAGCAGTTTAAGGGGATTTTGGGAGCAGTACGTC.

This clone was counted between two and nine times. This rearrangement joins TRBV24-1 to TRBJ2-5; 7 positions agree with TRBD1. The CDR3 has 17 residues. V was pared by 3 bases and J by 2 bases, with 11 bases of the junction left unmatched. CDR1 and CDR2 (germline): KGHDR, SFDVKD. In DNA, the CDR3 is TGTGCCACCAGTGATCACCTGGCACAGGGGCGGCAAGAGACCCAGTACTTC. It is translated as CATSDHLAQGRQETQYF.

The V gene is TRBV6-5, the J gene TRBJ1-4; D might be TRBD1 (5 bases). CDR1 is MNHEY and CDR2 is SVGAGI in the germline V gene. The CDR3 length is 15 residues. Between the trimmed V and J ends, which lost 2 bases and 8 bases, there was a span of 15 bases. In nucleotides, the CDR3 is TGTGCCAGCAGTTACGCGCCAGGGCGGGGGGAAAAACTGTTTTTT. Its translation: CASSYAPGRGEKLFF.

The chain links TRBV19 to TRBJ2-3; D gene unclear. This CDR3 contains 13 residues. Trimming pared 3 bases from V and 1 base from J, leaving 5 bases between. The V gene's germline CDR1 is LNHDA and CDR2 SQIVND (reference sequence). DNA of the CDR3: TGTGCCAGTAGTATTGAGGGCACAGATACGCAGTATTTT. Translation: CASSIEGTDTQYF. The complete variable domain, with remaining parts taken from reference TRBV19 and TRBJ2-3, reads DGGITQSPKYLFRKEGQNVTLSCEQNLNHDAMYWYRQDPGQGLRLIYYSQIVNDFQKGDIAEGYSVSREKKESFPLTVTSAQKNPTAFYLCASSIEGTDTQYFGPGTRLTVL.

Only a few counts were recorded for this clone. This chain joins TRBV14 and TRBJ2-3, with D hard to call. From germline, CDR1 is SGHDN and CDR2 FVKESK. This CDR3 spans 13 amino acids. V lost 0 bases to trimming and J lost 2 bases, with 3 bases between them. Written as DNA, the CDR3 is TGTGCCAGCAGCCAAGATATCACAGATACGCAGTATTTT. Translated, it gives CASSQDITDTQYF.

This chain joins TRBV27 and TRBJ2-2, with TRBD1 matching over 8 bases. Germline CDR1 reads MNHEY; CDR2 reads SMNVEV (reference sequence). The J segment lost 5 bases and the V segment lost 3 bases, leaving 2 bases of the junction unmatched. The CDR3 runs 14 residues. The CDR3 DNA reads as TGTGCCAGCAGTTTCAGGGGGCAGACCGGGGAGCTGTTTTTT. Residues: CASSFRGQTGELFF.

V and J are TRBV7-9 and TRBJ2-3, with TRBD2 matching over 11 bases. This CDR3 is built from 16 residues. Looked up from germline, CDR1 is SEHNR and CDR2 is FQNEAQ (reference sequence). Trimming removed 5 bases from V and 2 bases from J; junction bases left unmatched: 6. DNA for the CDR3: TGTGCCAGCAGCCCCGGGACTAGCGGCAACACAGATACGCAGTATTTT. The encoded protein is CASSPGTSGNTDTQYF.

CDR3 in DNA: TGTGCCAGCGCTAGCGGGGGGCCTAGCACAGATACGCAGTATTTT. Protein: CASASGGPSTDTQYF. This chain uses TRBV6-5 with TRBJ2-3, with 11 nucleotides matching TRBD2. The CDR3 runs to 15 residues. With 8 bases clipped from V and 0 bases from J, the junction kept 4 bases outside the gene matches. Per germline, CDR1 MNHEY and CDR2 SVGAGI.

This sequence joins TRBV5-1 and TRBJ2-3, with TRBD2 matching over 7 bases. This CDR3 is built from 13 residues. The J segment lost 3 bases and the V segment lost 4 bases, leaving 2 bases of the junction unmatched. Germline CDR1 is SGHRS and CDR2 is YFSETQ. The CDR3 bases are TGCGCCAGCAGCAACGGGGGGACAGATACGCAGTATTTT. Translated, it gives CASSNGGTDTQYF.

The V gene is TRBV19, the J gene TRBJ2-2; TRBD2 matches 12 bases. In germline, CDR1 is LNHDA, CDR2 SQIVND (reference sequence). V trimming: 6 bases; J trimming: 5 bases; junction bases outside the gene matches: 10. This CDR3 has 17 amino acids. The CDR3 loop is CASSRPPSGGVTGELFF. Written as DNA, the CDR3 is TGTGCCAGTAGCCGCCCTCCTAGCGGGGGGGTAACCGGGGAGCTGTTTTTT.

With respect to this clone: Sequence at one end of the junction differs from germline and may be a read error. The CDR3 DNA is TGCGCGAGCAAAGTCGGGCGGGACAGGGTTTCGGTAAGGCAGCCCCAGCATTTT. It is translated as CASKVGRDRVSVRQPQHF. This chain links TRBV5-1 with TRBJ1-5, with 9 bases that match TRBD1. The germline gives CDR1 SGHRS, CDR2 YFSETQ. The CDR3 sequence is 18 residues long.

This clone occurred a few times. The V and J genes are TRBV21-1 and TRBJ1-1; the table's D gene call, TRBD1, was not cross checked with the DNA. TRBV21-1 is a pseudogene segment. This CDR3 spans 17 amino acids. CDR3 in amino acids: CASISSGQGRAGTEAFF. CDR3 DNA sequence: TGTGCCAGCATCTCCTCGGGCCAGGGAAGGGCCGGCACTGAAGCTTTCTTT.

The genes are TRBV6-5 and TRBJ2-2; 7 bases agree with TRBD1. V was pared by 6 bases and J by 6 bases, with 10 bases of the junction left unmatched. There are 15 residues in the CDR3. In germline, CDR1 is MNHEY, CDR2 SVGAGI. CDR3 in amino acids: CASRPNRGAAGELFF. DNA for the CDR3: TGTGCCAGCAGACCTAACAGGGGAGCGGCCGGGGAGCTGTTTTTT.

The chain is built from TRBV5-8 and TRBJ1-2, with D hard to call. The CDR3 is made up of 15 amino acids. The V end was cut by 6 bases, the J end by 1 base, with 16 bases between. Germline CDR1 is SGHTS and CDR2 is YDEGEE. CDR3 sequence: CASTPTGAYNYGYTF. CDR3 sequence (DNA): TGTGCCAGCACCCCGACGGGAGCCTATAACTATGGCTACACCTTC.

The chain recombines TRBV15 with TRBJ2-2, with D possibly TRBD1 on 5 matching bases. V lost 0 bases and J 6 bases, leaving 11 bases between the germline ends. Germline CDR1 and CDR2: LNHNV and YYDKDF (reference sequence). The CDR3 is 15 amino acids. The CDR3 protein is CATSREAGKAGELFF. CDR3 DNA: TGTGCCACCAGCAGAGAAGCAGGGAAGGCCGGGGAGCTGTTTTTT.

This CDR3 reads CASRGQRGDTQYF. The CDR3 region has the DNA TGTGCCAGCAGAGGACAGAGGGGAGATACGCAGTATTTT. The chain recombines TRBV2 with TRBJ2-3, with D possibly matching TRBD1 (6 bases). The V gene lost 6 bases and the J gene lost 5 bases, with 12 bases spanning the gap. This CDR3 spans 13 amino acids. CDR1 and CDR2 from the germline V gene are SNHLY and FYNNEI.

The CDR3 sequence: CASSHPLTGNYGYTF. The DNA of the CDR3 is TGTGCCAGTAGTCACCCGCTCACAGGGAACTATGGCTACACCTTC. The chain carries TRBV19 and TRBJ1-2, with a tentative D call TRBD1 (6 bases). Germline V CDR1 and CDR2: LNHDA, SQIVND (reference sequence). The ends were cut back, 5 bases at V and 2 bases at J, with 15 bases in the middle. CDR3 length: 15 amino acids.

The rearrangement uses TRBV7-9 and TRBJ2-7, with 9 bases that match TRBD2. Trimming removed 5 bases from V and 7 bases from J; junction bases left unmatched: 9. Germline loops: CDR1 SEHNR, CDR2 FQNEAQ (reference sequence). This CDR3 comprises 14 residues. The chain's CDR3 is CASSVNSGGMEQYF. The CDR3 DNA reads TGTGCCAGCAGCGTTAATAGCGGGGGCATGGAGCAGTACTTC.

The chain combines TRBV5-6 with TRBJ1-3; tentatively, D is TRBD1 (5 bases). Germline V gives CDR1 SGHDT, CDR2 YYEEEE. The CDR3 covers 14 residues. The ends were cut back, 4 bases at V and 4 bases at J, with 12 bases in the middle. The CDR3 bases are TGTGCCAGCAGCCACAGACAGCTCGGAAACACCATATATTTT. This encodes CASSHRQLGNTIYF.

A few counts support this clone. The V gene is TRBV19, the J gene TRBJ1-6; TRBD1 might be the D (6 bases). Germline lookup yields CDR1 LNHDA and CDR2 SQIVND (reference sequence). The CDR3 has 15 amino acids. Trimming removed 3 bases at V and 7 bases at J, with 13 bases between. The CDR3 sequence: CASSIGSTGNSPLHF. The CDR3 DNA is TGTGCCAGTAGTATCGGTTCAACAGGGAATTCACCCCTCCACTTT.

The rearrangement links TRBV3-1 (or the pseudogene TRBV3-2) to TRBJ2-5, with 8 nucleotides matching TRBD2. J gave up 6 bases and V 0 bases, and 9 bases lay outside the gene matches. The CDR3 consists of 16 residues. CDR1 LGHDT and CDR2 YNNKEL come from the germline V gene (reference sequence). The DNA for the CDR3 is TGTGCCAGCAGCCAAGATATTCGGGGGGGCTTAAAGACCCAGTACTTC. Encoded protein: CASSQDIRGGLKTQYF.

This chain joins TRBV6-4 and TRBJ2-3; perhaps TRBD1 as D (6 bases). The CDR3 loop spans 14 amino acids. Germline lookup yields CDR1 MRHNA and CDR2 SNTAGT. V gave up 1 base and J gave up 8 bases, with 13 bases separating them. The CDR3 coding sequence is TGTGCCAGCAGTGACTTGGGACAAAGGGGTACGCAGTATTTT. It yields the protein CASSDLGQRGTQYF.

This rearrangement joins TRBV5-1 to TRBJ2-1, with D maybe TRBD2 (6 bases). V was clipped by 4 bases and J by 7 bases, with 18 bases between them. CDR3 size: 15 residues. Germline loops: CDR1 SGHRS, CDR2 YFSETQ. The DNA for the CDR3 is TGCGCCAGCAGCCCTCGCAACGGGGGAGTGAATGAGCAGTTCTTC. Amino acids: CASSPRNGGVNEQFF.

In its sample, this clone was seen once. The chain carries TRBV5-6 and TRBJ1-3, with D perhaps matching TRBD1 (6 bases). The CDR3 has 17 residues. The ends were cut back, 1 base at V and 2 bases at J, with 16 bases in the middle. Germline CDR1 SGHDT, CDR2 YYEEEE. The CDR3: CASSLRSTGLAGNTIYF. CDR3 coding DNA: TGTGCCAGCAGCTTGAGGTCTACAGGGTTAGCTGGAAACACCATATATTTT.

This clone appeared a single time. The chain is built from TRBV7-9 and TRBJ1-4, with D possibly matching TRBD1 (5 bases). Trimming shortened V by 5 bases and J by 5 bases, and 15 bases separated the two germline ends. Germline CDR1 reads SEHNR; CDR2 reads FQNEAQ (reference sequence). This CDR3 region has 15 residues. As DNA, the CDR3 is TGTGCCAGCAGCCCTCAGAGACGGGGGAATGAAAAACTGTTTTTT. Its protein product is CASSPQRRGNEKLFF. The whole variable domain, remainder taken from reference TRBV7-9 and TRBJ1-4, is DTGVSQNPRHKITKRGQNVTFRCDPISEHNRLYWYRQTLGQGPEFLTYFQNEAQLEKSRLLSDRFSAERPKGSFSTLEIQRTEQGDSAMYLCASSPQRRGNEKLFFGSGTQLSVL.